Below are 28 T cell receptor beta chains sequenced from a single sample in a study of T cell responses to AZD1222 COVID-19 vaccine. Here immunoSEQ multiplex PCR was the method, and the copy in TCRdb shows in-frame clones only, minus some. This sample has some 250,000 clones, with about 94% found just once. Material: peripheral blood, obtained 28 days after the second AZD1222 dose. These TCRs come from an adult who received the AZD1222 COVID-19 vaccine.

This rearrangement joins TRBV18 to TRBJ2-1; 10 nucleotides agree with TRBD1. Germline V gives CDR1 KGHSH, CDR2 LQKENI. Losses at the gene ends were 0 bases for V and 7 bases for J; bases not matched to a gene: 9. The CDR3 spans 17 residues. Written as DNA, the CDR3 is TGTGCCAGCTCACCACCGTCTGGGGACAGGGGACTGAATGAGCAGTTCTTC. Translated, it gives CASSPPSGDRGLNEQFF.

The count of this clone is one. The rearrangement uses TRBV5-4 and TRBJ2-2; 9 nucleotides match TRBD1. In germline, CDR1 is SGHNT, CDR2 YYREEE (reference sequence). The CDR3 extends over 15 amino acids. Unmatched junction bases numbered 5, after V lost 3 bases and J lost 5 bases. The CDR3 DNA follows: TGTGCCAGCAGCTGGAGGACAGGGGCGACCGGGGAGCTGTTTTTT. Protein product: CASSWRTGATGELFF.

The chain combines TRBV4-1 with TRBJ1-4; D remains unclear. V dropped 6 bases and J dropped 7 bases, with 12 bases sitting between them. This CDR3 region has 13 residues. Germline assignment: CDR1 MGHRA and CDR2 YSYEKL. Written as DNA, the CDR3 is TGCGCCAGCAGTCCCCCGGGCCTTGAAAAACTGTTTTTT. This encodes CASSPPGLEKLFF.

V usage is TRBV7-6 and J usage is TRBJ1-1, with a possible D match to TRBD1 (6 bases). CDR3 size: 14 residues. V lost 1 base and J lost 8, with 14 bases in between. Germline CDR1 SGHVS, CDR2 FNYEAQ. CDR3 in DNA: TGTGCCAGCAGCTTAGAGGGGGGGCCACGGGAAGCTTTCTTT. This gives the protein CASSLEGGPREAFF.

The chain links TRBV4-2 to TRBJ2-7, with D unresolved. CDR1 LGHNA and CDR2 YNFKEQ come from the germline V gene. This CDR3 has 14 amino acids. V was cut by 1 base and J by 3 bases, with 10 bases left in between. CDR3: CASSQGRHHYEQYF. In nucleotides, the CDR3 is TGTGCCAGCAGCCAAGGACGGCACCACTACGAGCAGTACTTC.

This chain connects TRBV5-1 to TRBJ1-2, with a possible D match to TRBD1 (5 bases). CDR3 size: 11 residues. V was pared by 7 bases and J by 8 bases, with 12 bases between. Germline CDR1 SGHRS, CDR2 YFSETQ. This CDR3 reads CASSAGEGYTF. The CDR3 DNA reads TGCGCCAGCTCGGCGGGGGAAGGCTACACCTTC.

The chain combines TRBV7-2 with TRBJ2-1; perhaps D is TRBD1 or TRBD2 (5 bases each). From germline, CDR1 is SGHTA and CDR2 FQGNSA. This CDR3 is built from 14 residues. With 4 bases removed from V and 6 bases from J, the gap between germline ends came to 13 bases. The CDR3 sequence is CASSSPRDPNEQFF. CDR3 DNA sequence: TGTGCCAGCAGCTCACCCAGGGACCCCAATGAGCAGTTCTTC.

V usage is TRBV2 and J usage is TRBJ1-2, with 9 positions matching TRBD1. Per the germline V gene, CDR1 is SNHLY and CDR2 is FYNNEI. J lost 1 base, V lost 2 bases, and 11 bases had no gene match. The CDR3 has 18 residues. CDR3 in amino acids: CASSELRTGGAYNYGYTF. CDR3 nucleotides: TGTGCCAGCAGTGAATTAAGAACAGGGGGCGCGTATAACTATGGCTACACCTTC.

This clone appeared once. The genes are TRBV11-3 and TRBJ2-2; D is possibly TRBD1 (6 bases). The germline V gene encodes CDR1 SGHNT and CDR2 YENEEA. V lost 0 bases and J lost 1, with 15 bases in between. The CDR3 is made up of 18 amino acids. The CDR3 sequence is CASSLDPSADRNTGELFF. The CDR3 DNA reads TGTGCCAGCAGCTTAGATCCCTCGGCGGACAGGAACACCGGGGAGCTGTTTTTT.

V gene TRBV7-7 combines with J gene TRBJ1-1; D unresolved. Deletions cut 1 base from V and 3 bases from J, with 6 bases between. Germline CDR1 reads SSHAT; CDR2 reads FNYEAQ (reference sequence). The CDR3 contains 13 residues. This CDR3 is CASSLDRDTEAFF. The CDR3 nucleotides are TGTGCCAGCAGCTTAGACAGAGACACTGAAGCTTTCTTT.

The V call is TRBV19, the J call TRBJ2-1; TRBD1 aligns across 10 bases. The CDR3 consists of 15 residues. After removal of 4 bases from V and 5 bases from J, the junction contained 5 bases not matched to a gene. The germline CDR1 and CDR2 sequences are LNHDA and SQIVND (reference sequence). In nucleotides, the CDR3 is TGTGCCAGTAGTAGGCGTGGACAGGGGGACAATGAGCAGTTCTTC. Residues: CASSRRGQGDNEQFF.

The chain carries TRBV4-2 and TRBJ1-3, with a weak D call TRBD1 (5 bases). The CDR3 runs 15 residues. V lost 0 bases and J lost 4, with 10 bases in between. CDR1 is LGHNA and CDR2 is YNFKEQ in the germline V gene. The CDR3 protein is CASSQEQGSGNTIYF. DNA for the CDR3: TGTGCCAGCAGCCAAGAGCAGGGATCCGGAAACACCATATATTTT.

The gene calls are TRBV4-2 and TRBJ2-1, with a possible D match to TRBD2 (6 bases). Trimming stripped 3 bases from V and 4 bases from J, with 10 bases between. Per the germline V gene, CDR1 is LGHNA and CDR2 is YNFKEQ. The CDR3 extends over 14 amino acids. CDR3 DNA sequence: TGTGCCAGCAGCCAGGAGGGCTTTTACAATGAGCAGTTCTTC. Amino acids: CASSQEGFYNEQFF.

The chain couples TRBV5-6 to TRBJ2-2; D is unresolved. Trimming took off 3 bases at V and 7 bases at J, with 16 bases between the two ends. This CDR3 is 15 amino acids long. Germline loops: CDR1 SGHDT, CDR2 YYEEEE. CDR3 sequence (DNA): TGTGCCAGCAGCTCCCTCCGACATTTTATCGGGGAGCTGTTTTTT. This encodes CASSSLRHFIGELFF.

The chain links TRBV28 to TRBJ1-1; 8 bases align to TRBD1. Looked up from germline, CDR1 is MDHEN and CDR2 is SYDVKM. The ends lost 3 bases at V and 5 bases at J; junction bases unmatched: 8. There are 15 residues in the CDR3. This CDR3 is CASSFMGQAGTEAFF. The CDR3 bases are TGTGCCAGCAGTTTTATGGGACAGGCGGGGACTGAAGCTTTCTTT. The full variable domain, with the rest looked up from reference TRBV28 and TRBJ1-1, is DVKVTQSSRYLVKRTGEKVFLECVQDMDHENMFWYRQDPGLGLRLIYFSYDVKMKEKGDIPEGYSVSREKKERFSLILESASTNQTSMYLCASSFMGQAGTEAFFGQGTRLTVV.

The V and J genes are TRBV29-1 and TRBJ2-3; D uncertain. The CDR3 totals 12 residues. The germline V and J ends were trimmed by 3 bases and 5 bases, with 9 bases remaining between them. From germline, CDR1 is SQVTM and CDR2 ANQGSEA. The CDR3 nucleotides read TGCAGCGTTGATTGGCCCGGAGATACGCAGTATTTT. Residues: CSVDWPGDTQYF.

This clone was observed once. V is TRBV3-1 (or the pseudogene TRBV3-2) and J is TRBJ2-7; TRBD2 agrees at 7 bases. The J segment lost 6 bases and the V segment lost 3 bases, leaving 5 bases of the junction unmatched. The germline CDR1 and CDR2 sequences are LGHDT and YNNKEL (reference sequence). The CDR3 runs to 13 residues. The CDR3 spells CASSQGGSIEQYF. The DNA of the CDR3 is TGTGCCAGCAGCCAGGGGGGGAGCATCGAGCAGTACTTC.

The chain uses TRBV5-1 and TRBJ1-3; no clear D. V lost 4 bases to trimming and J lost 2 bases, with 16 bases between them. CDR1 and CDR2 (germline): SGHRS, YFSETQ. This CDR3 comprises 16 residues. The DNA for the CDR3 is TGCGCCAGCAGCCTATTGGGTGTTTCCGCTGGAAACACCATATATTTT. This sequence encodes CASSLLGVSAGNTIYF. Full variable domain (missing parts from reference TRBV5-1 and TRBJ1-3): KAGVTQTPRYLIKTRGQQVTLSCSPISGHRSVSWYQQTPGQGLQFLFEYFSETQRNKGNFPGRFSGRQFSNSRSEMNVSTLELGDSALYLCASSLLGVSAGNTIYFGEGSWLTVV.

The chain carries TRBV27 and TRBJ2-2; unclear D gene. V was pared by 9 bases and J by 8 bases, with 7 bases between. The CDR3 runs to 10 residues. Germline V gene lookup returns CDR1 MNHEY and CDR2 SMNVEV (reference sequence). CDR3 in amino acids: CARLQGELFF. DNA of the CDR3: TGTGCCAGGCTACAAGGGGAGCTGTTTTTT.

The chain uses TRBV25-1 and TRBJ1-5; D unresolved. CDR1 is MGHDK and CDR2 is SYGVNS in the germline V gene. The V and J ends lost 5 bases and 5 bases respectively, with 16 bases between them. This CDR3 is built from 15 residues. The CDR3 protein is CASSPPGHLDQPQHF. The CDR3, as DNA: TGTGCCAGCAGTCCCCCGGGCCACCTAGATCAGCCCCAGCATTTT.

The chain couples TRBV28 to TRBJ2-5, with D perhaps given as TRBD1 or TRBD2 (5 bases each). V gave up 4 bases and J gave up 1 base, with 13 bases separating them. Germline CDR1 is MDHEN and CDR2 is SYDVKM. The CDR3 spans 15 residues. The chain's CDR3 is CASSSRGAGQETQYF. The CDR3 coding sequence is TGTGCCAGCAGTTCTAGAGGGGCAGGCCAAGAGACCCAGTACTTC.

This CDR3 is CASAGVAGDTGELFF. DNA of the CDR3: TGCGCCAGCGCCGGGGTAGCGGGAGACACCGGGGAGCTGTTTTTT. The V and J genes are TRBV5-1 and TRBJ2-2, with 9 bases aligning to TRBD2. Germline lookup yields CDR1 SGHRS and CDR2 YFSETQ. CDR3 length equals 15 residues. J lost 3 bases, V lost 7 bases, and 7 bases had no gene match. Supplemented by reference TRBV5-1 and TRBJ2-2, the full variable domain reads KAGVTQTPRYLIKTRGQQVTLSCSPISGHRSVSWYQQTPGQGLQFLFEYFSETQRNKGNFPGRFSGRQFSNSRSEMNVSTLELGDSALYLCASAGVAGDTGELFFGEGSRLTVL.

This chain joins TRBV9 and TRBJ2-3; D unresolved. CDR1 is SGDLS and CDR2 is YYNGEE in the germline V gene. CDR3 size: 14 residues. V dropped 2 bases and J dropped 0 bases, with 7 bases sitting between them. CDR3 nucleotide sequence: TGTGCCAGCAGCGTTTTTTCTAGCACAGATACGCAGTATTTT. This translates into CASSVFSSTDTQYF.

DNA for the CDR3: TGTGCCAGCAGCTTCCGGGACAGGGAATACAATGAGCAGTTCTTC. It codes for CASSFRDREYNEQFF. The gene calls are TRBV5-6 and TRBJ2-1; the match to TRBD1 covers 9 bases. From germline, CDR1 is SGHDT and CDR2 YYEEEE. This CDR3 contains 15 residues. V dropped 2 bases and J dropped 4; count of bases not matched to a gene: 4.

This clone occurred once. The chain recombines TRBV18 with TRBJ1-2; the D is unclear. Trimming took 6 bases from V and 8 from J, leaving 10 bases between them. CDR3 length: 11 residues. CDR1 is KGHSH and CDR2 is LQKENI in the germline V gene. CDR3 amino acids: CASSPSEGYTF. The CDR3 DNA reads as TGTGCCAGCTCCCCGTCGGAGGGCTACACCTTC.

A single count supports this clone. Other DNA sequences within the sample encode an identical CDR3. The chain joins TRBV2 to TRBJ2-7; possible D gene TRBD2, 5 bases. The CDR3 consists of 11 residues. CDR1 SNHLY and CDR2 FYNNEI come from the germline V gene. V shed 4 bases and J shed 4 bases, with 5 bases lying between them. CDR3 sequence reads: CASSGGYEQYF. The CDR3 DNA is TGTGCCAGCAGTGGAGGGTACGAGCAGTACTTC.

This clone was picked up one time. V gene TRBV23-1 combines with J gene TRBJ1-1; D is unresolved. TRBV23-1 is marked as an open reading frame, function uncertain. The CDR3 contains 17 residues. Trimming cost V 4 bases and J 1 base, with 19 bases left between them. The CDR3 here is CASSPEAQEPRNTEAFF. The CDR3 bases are TGCGCCAGCAGTCCCGAAGCTCAGGAACCCAGGAACACTGAAGCTTTCTTT.

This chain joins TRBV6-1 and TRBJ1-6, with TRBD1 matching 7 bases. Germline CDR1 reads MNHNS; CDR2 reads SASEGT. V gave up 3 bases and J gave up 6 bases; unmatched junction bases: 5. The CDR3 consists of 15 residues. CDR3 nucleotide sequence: TGTGCCAGCAGTGATCGACAGGGAGCTAATTCACCCCTCCACTTT. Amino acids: CASSDRQGANSPLHF.